Sequencing of this TCR beta chain was carried out in a study of T cells in Graves' hyperthyroidism and ophthalmopathy. Across the study: The blood sample was taken at first diagnosis, before treatment began. Study-wide results and limits: A model of 13 V-J features distinguished ophthalmopathy from stable hyperthyroidism.

RNA transcripts yielded amplified TCR beta CDR3 regions. The TCR CDR3 first-round RT-PCR relied on the HTBI primer set. TCRdb re-analysed the multiplex PCR reads in MiXCR, keeping a single row per CDR3 protein. The sample carries a few hundred thousand distinct CDR3 sequences, 14% to 15% recorded once. Germline V CDR1 and CDR2: MNHNS, SASEGT. CDR3 length: 14 amino acids. Trimming took off 6 bases at V and 5 bases at J, with 17 bases between the two ends. As concerns this clonotype: The target antigen is unknown.

Recently diagnosed hyperthyroidism of less than 2 months' duration affected patients aged 18 to 65. Diagnostic decisions used clinical symptoms, serum thyroxine and TRAb, thyroid ultrasound and orbital computed tomography. Sequenced sample: blood. The sequence was collected from a woman in her twenties or thirties with Graves' hyperthyroidism. The chain has TRBV6-1 and TRBJ2-7, with D tentatively TRBD2 (5 bases). The CDR3 protein is CASSVGRRSDEQYF. CDR3 sequence (DNA): TGTGCCAGCAGCGTAGGACGGCGTAGCGACGAGCAGTACTTC.